This is a list of T cell receptor beta chains from one sample in a study of lung T cells in sarcoidosis with Löfgren's syndrome. Using its own MiXCR run on the reads, TCRdb lists one record per CDR3 protein. The table shows 60,000 to 70,000 distinct CDR3 sequences, with around 20% occurring only once. Sequenced sample: CD4+ T cells from PBMCs. The receptors originated from a human donor with sarcoidosis (Löfgren's syndrome or another form), or a control subject (not recorded which). The CDR3 runs from the conserved cysteine through the conserved F or W. Fields, in order: V gene, clone size, D gene, J gene, CDR3 DNA, CDR3 protein. D genes are given only for firm matches. Rows give clone size only sometimes, using once, few, many, or a class for an expanded clone.

TRBV6-6,many,TRBD1,TRBJ1-2,TGTGCCAGCAGTTACGAGGGACAGGGAAACTATGGCTACACCTTC,CASSYEGQGNYGYTF
TRBV4-2,.,.,TRBJ1-4,TGTGCCAGCAGCCAAGTGGCGTCCGCAACTAATGAAAAACTGTTTTTT,CASSQVASATNEKLFF
TRBV6-1,few,TRBD2,TRBJ2-7,TGTGCCAGTAAAAATGGGGGGGTGAAAGCCTACGAGCAGTACTTC,CASKNGGVKAYEQYF
TRBV27,many,.,TRBJ1-1,TGTGCCAGCAGCCCAGGGGCATTGAACACTGAAGCTTTCTTT,CASSPGALNTEAFF
TRBV20-1,few,.,TRBJ2-1,TGCAGTGCTAGTGCTAACGACAATGAGCAGTTCTTC,CSASANDNEQFF
TRBV19,many,TRBD2,TRBJ2-5,TGTGCCAGTAGTATAACCGCGGGAGGGCCTGAGACCCAGTACTTC,CASSITAGGPETQYF
TRBV6-1,many,.,TRBJ1-5,TGTGCCAGCAGAAGGGGGGAGGGGATCCGGCCCCAGCATTTT,CASRRGEGIRPQHF
TRBV7-7,few,.,TRBJ2-2,TGTGCTAGCAGGGGGATAGCGGGCATCAACACCGGGGAGCTGTTTTTT,CASRGIAGINTGELFF
TRBV12-3/TRBV12-4,few,.,TRBJ1-1,TGTGCCAGCAGTTTAGGTGACATTAACACTGAAGCTTTCTTT,CASSLGDINTEAFF
TRBV28,many,.,TRBJ1-5,TGTGCCAGCAGTTTAGCAGGGATCCGCAATCAGCCCCAGCATTTT,CASSLAGIRNQPQHF
TRBV9,.,.,TRBJ2-3,TGTGCCAGCAGCGTAGGTTCAGATACGCAGTATTTT,CASSVGSDTQYF
TRBV20-1,.,.,TRBJ2-1,TGCAGTGCTAGAAGAAGCGGTCCCTACAATGAGCAGCTCTTC,CSARRSGPYNEQLF
TRBV29-1,few,TRBD2,TRBJ2-1,TGCAGCGTAGCGGGAGGCTACAATGAGCAGTTCTTC,CSVAGGYNEQFF
TRBV10-3,many,.,TRBJ2-3,TGTGCCATCAGCCTTAGCGGCACTAGCACAGATACGCAGTATTTT,CAISLSGTSTDTQYF
TRBV24-1,many,.,TRBJ2-5,TGTGCCACTTCCAGTGGTGGGGGCGGAGAGACCCAGTACTTC,CATSSGGGGETQYF
TRBV20-1,many,.,TRBJ2-3,TGCAGTGCCCCAGGGCAAGATACGCAGTATTTT,CSAPGQDTQYF
TRBV2,.,.,TRBJ1-6,TGTGCCAGCAAGGTTGCAGGGGTTTATTCACCCCTCCACTTT,CASKVAGVYSPLHF
TRBV19,.,.,TRBJ2-3,TGTGCCAGTAGTACCCCGACAGGAATAGGCACAGATACGCAGTATTTT,CASSTPTGIGTDTQYF
TRBV12-3/TRBV12-4,.,.,TRBJ2-7,TGTGCCAGCAGTAACACGATCTACGAGCAGTACTTC,CASSNTIYEQYF
TRBV11-2,few,TRBD1,TRBJ1-6,TGTGCCAGCAGGCGGGACAGGGGTTGGTCACCCCTCCACTTT,CASRRDRGWSPLHF
TRBV7-7,many,.,TRBJ2-5,TGTGCTAGCAGCCTACTCGGGGGCATAGCGGCCCAGTACTTC,CASSLLGGIAAQYF
TRBV6-1,many,TRBD1,TRBJ1-1,TGTGCCAGCAGTGTAGGGACAGCGAACACTGAAGCTTTCTTT,CASSVGTANTEAFF
TRBV4-1,.,.,TRBJ2-1,TGCGCCAGCAGCCAAGACGGGGCTCGCAATGAGCAGTTCTTC,CASSQDGARNEQFF
TRBV5-1,.,.,TRBJ2-1,TGCGCCAGCAGCGTAGGGCAGGGAAGGTACAATGAGCAGTTCTTC,CASSVGQGRYNEQFF
TRBV5-4,few,TRBD1,TRBJ2-7,TGTGCCAGCAGCCTGACAGGGACGGGGGAGCAGTACTTC,CASSLTGTGEQYF
TRBV25-1,many,.,TRBJ2-5,TGTGCCAGCAGTGCAACAGGGCGCTACCAAGAGACCCAGTACTTC,CASSATGRYQETQYF
TRBV2,.,TRBD2,TRBJ2-5,TGTGCCAGCAGTGCTGAAGCGGGAGACGCAGGGACCCAGTACTTC,CASSAEAGDAGTQYF
TRBV2,few,TRBD2,TRBJ2-3,TGTGCCAGCATTCATAGCGGGAGAAAGGATACGCAGTATTTT,CASIHSGRKDTQYF
TRBV27,many,.,TRBJ1-3,TGTGCCAGCAGTCGACCGGGAAACACCATATATTTT,CASSRPGNTIYF
TRBV20-1,many,TRBD2,TRBJ2-1,TGCAGTGCTCGCTCCGGGACTAGCGGGTACAATGAGCAGTTCTTC,CSARSGTSGYNEQFF
TRBV27,many,.,TRBJ2-6,TGTGCCAGCAGCCCCGAGGGGAGCGGGGCCAACGTCCTGACTTTC,CASSPEGSGANVLTF
TRBV28,many,.,TRBJ1-3,TGTGCCAGCAGTTTAACAGGGCTGAGCTCTGGAAACACCATATATTTT,CASSLTGLSSGNTIYF
TRBV2,many,.,TRBJ1-2,TGTGCCACCCGACCCATTGACTATGGCTACACCTTC,CATRPIDYGYTF